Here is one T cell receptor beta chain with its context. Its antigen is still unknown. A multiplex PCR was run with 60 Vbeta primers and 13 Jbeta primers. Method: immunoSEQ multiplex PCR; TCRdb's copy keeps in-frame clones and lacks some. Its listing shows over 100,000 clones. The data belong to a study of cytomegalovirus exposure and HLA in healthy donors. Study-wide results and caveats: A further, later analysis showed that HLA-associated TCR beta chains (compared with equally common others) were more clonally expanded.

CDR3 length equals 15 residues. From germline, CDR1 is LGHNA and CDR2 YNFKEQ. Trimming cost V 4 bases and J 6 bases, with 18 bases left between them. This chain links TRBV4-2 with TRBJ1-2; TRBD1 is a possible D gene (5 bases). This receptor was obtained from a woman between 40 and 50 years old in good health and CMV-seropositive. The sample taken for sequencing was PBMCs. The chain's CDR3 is CASSPLSQGPNGYTF. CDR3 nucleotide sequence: TGTGCCAGCAGCCCCCTTAGCCAGGGCCCAAATGGCTACACCTTC.